This T cell receptor beta chain is drawn from a study of blood T cell repertoires in COVID-19. The V end was cut by 2 bases, the J end by 0 bases, with 8 bases between. This CDR3 is 15 amino acids long. Germline CDR1 is SGDLS and CDR2 is YYNGEE. Sequencing used immunoSEQ multiplex PCR; TCRdb keeps in-frame clones, though not all of them. The data contain 75,000 to 80,000 clones, approximately 90% of them singletons. Sample: peripheral blood. The chain employs TRBV9 and TRBJ1-4; D gene unclear. The receptor comes from a human donor in a cohort sampled during active COVID-19. The DNA of the CDR3 is TGTGCCAGCAGCGTGAGTCCGGCAACTAATGAAAAACTGTTTTTT. Protein product: CASSVSPATNEKLFF.